This T cell receptor beta chain was sequenced during a study of shared clonotypes between healthy human individuals. Germline values: CDR1 MNHEY, CDR2 SMNVEV (reference sequence). This CDR3 is built from 14 residues. V lost 2 bases, J lost 6 bases, and 8 bases lay in between. Terminally differentiated effector memory CD45RA+ cells were left out of the naive CD8 fraction, which was CD45RO-negative and positively selected for CCR7. Caucasian adults residing in Nashville, Tennessee made up all the donors. The data were produced by immunoSEQ multiplex PCR, yet TCRdb's version contains in-frame clones alone and is incomplete. The sample has around 2,000,000 clones; approximately 94% are singletons. As concerns this clone: The sample carries other DNA sequences with the same CDR3.

This TCR was recovered from a man aged 18 to 30 in good health. The genes are TRBV27 and TRBJ1-6; weak D call: TRBD1 (6 bases). The sequenced sample consisted of naive CD8+ T cells sorted from blood. The CDR3 nucleotides are TGTGCCAGCAGTTTAATAGGGGGTAATTCACCCCTCCACTTT. It specifies CASSLIGGNSPLHF.